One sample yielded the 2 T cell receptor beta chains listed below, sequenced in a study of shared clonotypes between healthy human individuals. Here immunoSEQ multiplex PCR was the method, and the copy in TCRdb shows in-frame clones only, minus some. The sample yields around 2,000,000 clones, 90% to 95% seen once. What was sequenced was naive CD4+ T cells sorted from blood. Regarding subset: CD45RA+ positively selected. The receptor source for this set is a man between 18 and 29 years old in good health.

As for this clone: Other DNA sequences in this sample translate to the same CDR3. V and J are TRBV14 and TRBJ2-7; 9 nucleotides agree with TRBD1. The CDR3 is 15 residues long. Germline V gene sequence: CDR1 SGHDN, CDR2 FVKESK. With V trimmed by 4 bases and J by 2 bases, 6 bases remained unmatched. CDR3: CASSPPGTGPYEQYF. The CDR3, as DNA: TGTGCCAGCAGCCCACCCGGGACAGGGCCCTACGAGCAGTACTTC.

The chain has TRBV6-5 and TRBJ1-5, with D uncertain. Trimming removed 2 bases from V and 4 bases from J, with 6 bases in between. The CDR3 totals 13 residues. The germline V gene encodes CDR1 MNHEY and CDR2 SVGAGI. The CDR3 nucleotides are TGTGCCAGCAGTTACGGATTAAATCAGCCCCAGCATTTT. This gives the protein CASSYGLNQPQHF.